This TCR beta chain was profiled in a study of immune evolution from preneoplasia to lung adenocarcinoma. Each case's diagnosis was confirmed by two pathologists on H&E. TCRdb's copy holds only in-frame clones and misses some; the assay was immunoSEQ multiplex PCR. The sample yields 4,000 to 6,000 clones, around 85% seen once. The study's findings and limits: Top clone share appeared to fall from AAH through AIS, MIA, adenocarcinoma.

Trimming removed 4 bases from V and 3 bases from J; junction bases left unmatched: 7. The CDR3 consists of 16 residues. Germline V gene lookup returns CDR1 SGHRS and CDR2 YFSETQ. Worth noting for this clone: Its target is not known.

The TCR originated in a donor older than 65 with lung adenocarcinoma. The V and J genes are TRBV5-1 and TRBJ2-7; TRBD2 aligns across 13 bases. Material for sequencing was FFPE adjacent normal lung tissue. CDR3 region: CASSGGRTSGSYEQYF. The CDR3 nucleotides read TGCGCCAGCAGCGGCGGACGGACTAGCGGGAGCTACGAGCAGTACTTC.